This T cell receptor beta chain was recovered during a study of CD4 T cells in relation to SARS-CoV-2 and coronaviruses. Profiled with immunoSEQ multiplex PCR; TCRdb holds only in-frame clones, not every one. The table lists about 36,000 clones, roughly 80% of them singletons. On this clone: Its antigen is unknown.

The CDR3 runs 17 residues. The germline CDR1 and CDR2 sequences are LGHDT and YNNKEL (reference sequence). Deletions cut 4 bases from V and 2 bases from J, with 18 bases between. The V gene is TRBV3-1 (or the pseudogene TRBV3-2), the J gene TRBJ2-4; perhaps TRBD1 as D (6 bases). The sequence came from an adult with COVID-19. Sequences were obtained from naive CD4+ T cells from PBMCs, cultured in vitro. As to subset: naive CD4+ T cells isolated by negative enrichment. The CDR3 protein is CASSPLGAWVSKNIQYF. As DNA, the CDR3 is TGTGCCAGCAGCCCGCTGGGGGCTTGGGTCTCCAAAAACATTCAGTACTTC.